The 9 T cell receptor beta chains given below trace back to one sample, sequenced in a study of blood T cell repertoires in COVID-19. TCRdb's table, derived via immunoSEQ multiplex PCR, lists solely in-frame clones and lacks some. The table includes a few hundred thousand clones, under 85% detected once. The source material was PBMCs or T cells enriched from blood (not recorded which). All receptors derive from a woman in her fifties or sixties who had recovered from COVID-19.

CDR3 residues: CASSQDGLDGPDTQYF. The DNA of the CDR3 is TGTGCCAGCAGCCAAGATGGCCTAGATGGCCCAGATACGCAGTATTTT. V is TRBV4-2 and J is TRBJ2-3; D call uncertain. V lost 0 bases, J lost 4 bases, and 14 bases lay in between. There are 16 residues in the CDR3. Germline CDR1 and CDR2: LGHNA and YNFKEQ.

The chain links TRBV9 to TRBJ1-3; a possible D gene is TRBD1 (5 bases). The CDR3 totals 15 residues. V lost 4 bases to trimming and J lost 3 bases, with 14 bases between them. Per the germline V gene, CDR1 is SGDLS and CDR2 is YYNGEE. The CDR3 here is CASSRTGGGGNTIYF. Written as DNA, the CDR3 is TGTGCCAGCAGCCGGACTGGGGGGGGTGGAAACACCATATATTTT.

The chain couples TRBV19 to TRBJ1-2; tentative D call: TRBD1 (5 bases). This CDR3 has 16 amino acids. V dropped 1 base and J dropped 8 bases, with 20 bases sitting between them. Germline assignment: CDR1 LNHDA and CDR2 SQIVND (reference sequence). The CDR3 sequence: CASSIAQGTKPRGYTF. Written as DNA, the CDR3 is TGTGCCAGTAGTATAGCTCAGGGAACTAAACCGCGGGGCTACACCTTC.

The chain combines TRBV14 with TRBJ2-2, with D possibly being TRBD1 (6 bases). CDR1 and CDR2 from the germline V gene are SGHDN and FVKESK. The CDR3 is 15 residues long. Trimming left V 1 base short and J 2 bases short, with 8 bases between. CDR3 region: CASSQAGTNTGELFF. The DNA for the CDR3 is TGTGCCAGCAGCCAAGCTGGGACAAACACCGGGGAGCTGTTTTTT.

J is TRBJ1-1 and V is TRBV28, with unresolved D. V was pared by 10 bases and J by 0 bases, with 12 bases between. The CDR3 is 13 amino acids. In germline, CDR1 is MDHEN, CDR2 SYDVKM. Here the CDR3 DNA reads TGTGCCACACTGACACCTATGAACACTGAAGCTTTCTTT. It is translated as CATLTPMNTEAFF.

The chain carries TRBV7-9 and TRBJ1-6; the D is unclear. The CDR3 is 15 amino acids. The germline V gene has CDR1 SEHNR and CDR2 FQNEAQ (reference sequence). V was pared by 1 base and J by 5 bases, with 9 bases between. The CDR3: CASSLGEVDNSPLHF. The DNA for the CDR3 is TGTGCCAGCAGCTTAGGGGAGGTTGATAATTCACCCCTCCACTTT.

The J gene is TRBJ2-1, the V gene TRBV7-3; 13 bases match TRBD2. With V trimmed by 5 bases and J by 6 bases, 7 bases remained unmatched. The germline CDR1 and CDR2 sequences are SGHTA and FQGTGA. This CDR3 is built from 16 residues. CDR3 coding DNA: TGTGCCAGCAGCCTAGGACTAGCGGGAGTGTTCAATGAGCAGTTCTTC. Its protein product is CASSLGLAGVFNEQFF.

The chain links TRBV3-1 (or the pseudogene TRBV3-2) to TRBJ2-7; maybe TRBD1 (6 bases). Trimming took off 3 bases at V and 0 bases at J, with 24 bases between the two ends. There are 19 residues in the CDR3. CDR1 is LGHDT and CDR2 is YNNKEL in the germline V gene (reference sequence). The CDR3: CASSHPLRARGETSYEQYF. DNA for the CDR3: TGTGCCAGCAGCCATCCGCTGAGAGCCAGGGGCGAGACCTCCTACGAGCAGTACTTC.

The chain couples TRBV13 to TRBJ2-4, with TRBD1 as a possible D gene (5 bases). The germline V gene has CDR1 PRHDT and CDR2 FYEKMQ (reference sequence). V was cut by 0 bases and J by 10 bases, with 13 bases left in between. The CDR3 runs 14 residues. The CDR3: CASSLGTDTPIQYF. The CDR3 region has the DNA TGTGCCAGCAGCTTAGGGACGGACACCCCTATTCAGTACTTC.